The rows below give T cell receptor beta chains drawn from one sample of a study of shared clonotypes between healthy human individuals. Assay used: immunoSEQ multiplex PCR; TCRdb lists only in-frame clones, some missing. The data hold millions of clones, with about 92% observed a single time. Input material: naive CD8+ T cells from PBMCs. These receptors came from a young man in good health. Some clones in this sample may be carry-over from other donors' samples. CDR3s include the opening cysteine and the closing phenylalanine or tryptophan. Each record gives: V gene, J gene, clone size, D gene, CDR3 DNA, CDR3 protein. The D gene is left open where the match is weak. Clone size appears in some rows only: once, few, many, or a class for an expanded clone.

>TRBV4-1|TRBJ2-7|once|NA
TGCGCCAGCAGCCAAGTCGCTCGGAACTCCTACGAGCAGTACTTC
CASSQVARNSYEQYF
>TRBV28|TRBJ2-3|once|NA
TGTGCCAGCAGTGAGAGACGACTGGGATTGGATACGCAGTATTTT
CASSERRLGLDTQYF
>TRBV6-6|TRBJ1-1|NA|NA
TGTGCCAGCAGTTACTCGATTGGGATGAACACTGAAGCTTTCTTT
CASSYSIGMNTEAFF
>TRBV6-5|TRBJ1-5|once|NA
TGTGCCAGCTCGGGGGGGCTCAATCAGCCCCAGCATTTT
CASSGGLNQPQHF
>TRBV28|TRBJ1-5|NA|NA
TGTGCCAGCAGTTCCCACTTTTCTGACAGCAATCAGCCCCAGCATTTT
CASSSHFSDSNQPQHF
>TRBV4-3|TRBJ1-5|NA|NA
TGCGCCAGCAGCCAAGATAACGGGGTTCAGCCCCAGCATTTT
CASSQDNGVQPQHF
>TRBV7-2|TRBJ2-5|NA|TRBD1
TGTGCCAGCAGGCTTACAGGGGTCTTGGAGACCCAGTACTTC
CASRLTGVLETQYF
>TRBV5-1|TRBJ2-1|NA|NA
TGCGCCAGCACCCGATGGGCCCGAAACAACAATGAGCAGTTCTTC
CASTRWARNNNEQFF
>TRBV28|TRBJ2-1|NA|TRBD1
TGTGCCAGCAGATGGACAGGGCACAATGAGCAGTTCTTC
CASRWTGHNEQFF
>TRBV28|TRBJ2-7|NA|NA
TGTGCCAGCAGTCCTACGCGCCGGGACCCTCACTACGAGCAGTACTTC
CASSPTRRDPHYEQYF
>TRBV2|TRBJ2-1|once|TRBD2
TGTGCCAGCGGGGTAACTAGCGGACCTAATGAGCAGTTCTTC
CASGVTSGPNEQFF
>TRBV27|TRBJ2-7|NA|TRBD1
TGTGCCAGCAGTAGCCGGGACAGTAATATCTACGAGCAGTACTTC
CASSSRDSNIYEQYF
>TRBV27|TRBJ1-5|once|NA
TGTGCCAGCAGTTTATCGAAGGGCGGTCAGCCCCAGCATTTT
CASSLSKGGQPQHF
>TRBV18|TRBJ2-2|NA|NA
TGTGCCAGCTCACCACTCTACAGGGTGGGCACCGGGGAGCTGTTTTTT
CASSPLYRVGTGELFF
>TRBV19|TRBJ1-1|NA|NA
TGTGCCAGTAGTATTCTTACAGGGAGGAACACTGAAGCTTTCTTT
CASSILTGRNTEAFF
>TRBV7-2|TRBJ2-3|NA|NA
TGTGCCAGCAGCTCGACTCCGACGCCGGCGGATACGCAGTATTTT
CASSSTPTPADTQYF
>TRBV25-1|TRBJ2-1|NA|NA
TGTGCCAGCAGTGATCTGGGAGAGCAGTTCTTC
CASSDLGEQFF
>TRBV5-1|TRBJ1-2|NA|NA
TGCGCCAGCAGCCCCTACGAACCGAGATATGGCTACACCTTC
CASSPYEPRYGYTF
>TRBV28|TRBJ2-7|NA|NA
TGTGCCAGCAGTGCCGACAGGTTTCCCTCCTACGAGCAGTACTTC
CASSADRFPSYEQYF
>TRBV5-4|TRBJ2-5|once|NA
TGTGCCAGCAGCTTGGCCTCTGACTCCCTGGAGACCCAGTACTTC
CASSLASDSLETQYF
>TRBV14|TRBJ2-7|NA|NA
TGTGCCAGCAGCCAAGCGGTGGGGGAGAAGTACTTC
CASSQAVGEKYF
>TRBV19|TRBJ1-1|few|NA
TGTGCCAGTAGCAGGAGCAACACTGAAGCTTTCTTT
CASSRSNTEAFF
>TRBV5-1|TRBJ2-7|NA|NA
TGCGCCAGCAGCTATAGAGGGATCTCCTACGAGCAGTACTTC
CASSYRGISYEQYF
>TRBV28|TRBJ2-3|NA|NA
TGTGCCAGCAGTTTATACAGGTCCAGCCCCGGTACGCAGTATTTT
CASSLYRSSPGTQYF
>TRBV2|TRBJ2-7|NA|NA
TGTGCCAGCAGTGAAGGGTTTAGCGCCTCCTACGAGCAGTACTTC
CASSEGFSASYEQYF
>TRBV27|TRBJ2-1|NA|NA
TGTGCCAGCCAGCTAGGTGGGAGTGGGGATGAGCAGTTCTTC
CASQLGGSGDEQFF
>TRBV27|TRBJ2-7|NA|NA
TGTGCCAGCAGTATCAATCGGGACTACGAGCAGTACTTC
CASSINRDYEQYF
>TRBV7-9|TRBJ2-5|NA|NA
TGTGCCAGCAGCTTAAGACAGGTTATGACACAAGAGACCCAGTACTTC
CASSLRQVMTQETQYF
>TRBV28|TRBJ2-7|NA|NA
TGTGCCAGCAGTTCCGTCCTGGAGACCTCCTACGAGCAGTACTTC
CASSSVLETSYEQYF
>TRBV27|TRBJ2-1|NA|NA
TGTGCCAGCAGTTTAATTGGGGTTGAGCAGTTCTTC
CASSLIGVEQFF
>TRBV12-5|TRBJ1-1|few|NA
TGTGCTAGTGCCGCAGGGAACACTGAAGCTTTCTTT
CASAAGNTEAFF
>TRBV19|TRBJ1-1|NA|NA
TGTGCCAGTAGCCCCGGTACCACTGAAGCTTTCTTT
CASSPGTTEAFF
>TRBV5-1|TRBJ2-1|NA|NA
TGCGCCAGCAGACTGGAGGGTTCCACCCCCTATGAGCAGTTCTTC
CASRLEGSTPYEQFF
>TRBV29-1|TRBJ2-7|NA|TRBD1
TGCAGCGTTGTTTGGACAGGGGGATACGAGCAGTACTTC
CSVVWTGGYEQYF
>TRBV19|TRBJ2-3|NA|TRBD1
TGTGCCAGCGAGGACAGGACCCACCCAGATACGCAGTATTTT
CASEDRTHPDTQYF
>TRBV28|TRBJ2-5|NA|NA
TGTGCCAGCAGTTTGGGGATACAAGAGACCCAGTACTTC
CASSLGIQETQYF
>TRBV4-1|TRBJ2-7|NA|TRBD1
TGCGCCAGCAGCCAGGTCGGGACAGGCGTTTACGAGCAGTACTTC
CASSQVGTGVYEQYF
>TRBV7-9|TRBJ2-2|NA|TRBD1
TGTGCCACCCTCACGCGGGGACAGGGGACCGGGGAGCTGTTTTTT
CATLTRGQGTGELFF
>TRBV9|TRBJ1-2|few|NA
TGTGCCAGCAGCCCCAACGGGCGAACTAACTATGGCTACACCTTC
CASSPNGRTNYGYTF
>TRBV5-1|TRBJ2-1|NA|NA
TGCGCCAGCAGCTTCGGGACAATTAAAGGGAATGAGCAGTTCTTC
CASSFGTIKGNEQFF
>TRBV27|TRBJ1-5|NA|NA
TGTGCCAGCAGCCTGCGAGTGGCAGCAAATCAGCCCCAGCATTTT
CASSLRVAANQPQHF